This T cell receptor beta chain was identified during a study of breast tumors, draining lymph nodes, adjacent tissues. The CDR3 runs 13 residues. Germline CDR1 and CDR2: SNHLY and FYNNEI. The V and J ends lost 10 bases and 2 bases respectively, with 15 bases between them. TCRdb re-analysed the multiplex PCR reads in MiXCR, keeping a single row per CDR3 protein. The data contain about 200,000 distinct CDR3 sequences, under 40% of them singletons. Breast cancer patients provided tissue from their axillary draining lymph nodes. Study-level points and caveats: Data fit most tumor T cells coming from lymph node, expanding in tumor. Tumor repertoires ranked between lymph nodes and nontumor tissue in diversity, with V and J gene preferences. Data only fit, rather than demonstrated, lymph node origin of most tumor T cells.

Details on this clonotype: What it binds is unknown. Just one base apart from a much larger clone, this may be a read error.

Specimen: axillary lymph node tissue. The V gene is TRBV2, the J gene TRBJ2-7; perhaps D is TRBD1 or TRBD2 (5 bases each). The sequence was collected from a female donor with breast cancer. Some clones in this sample may be carry-over from other donors' samples. The CDR3 DNA sequence: TGTGCCAACAGCAACCGGGACGCCTACGAGCAGTACTTC. Translating it yields CANSNRDAYEQYF.